This TCR beta chain was recorded in a study of cytomegalovirus exposure and HLA in healthy donors. Regarding the study as a whole: CMV antigen specificity was confirmed in vitro for three CMV-associated chains. Usually a TCR sequence was rare, but some public TCRs were found in many donors. 164 TCR beta chains were listed as cytomegalovirus-associated. The finding came from a later analysis; first-cohort TCR clusters tended to co-occur in the roughly 120 validation repertoires.

Unmatched junction bases numbered 2, after V lost 5 bases and J lost 5 bases. The CDR3 consists of 12 residues. Germline-derived CDR1 and CDR2 are LNHDA and SQIVND (reference sequence). Some clones are missing from TCRdb's copy, which holds only in-frame ones; the method was immunoSEQ multiplex PCR. The sample records 130,000 to 150,000 clones, about 91% being singletons. On this clone itself: Its antigen remains unknown.

Sequencing was carried out using PBMCs. The chain couples TRBV19 to TRBJ2-5; 7 nucleotides agree with TRBD1. The clonotype originates from a woman between 18 and 30 years old in good health and CMV-seropositive. The CDR3 reads CASSPTGETQYF. The CDR3 nucleotides are TGTGCCAGTAGTCCGACAGGGGAGACCCAGTACTTC.